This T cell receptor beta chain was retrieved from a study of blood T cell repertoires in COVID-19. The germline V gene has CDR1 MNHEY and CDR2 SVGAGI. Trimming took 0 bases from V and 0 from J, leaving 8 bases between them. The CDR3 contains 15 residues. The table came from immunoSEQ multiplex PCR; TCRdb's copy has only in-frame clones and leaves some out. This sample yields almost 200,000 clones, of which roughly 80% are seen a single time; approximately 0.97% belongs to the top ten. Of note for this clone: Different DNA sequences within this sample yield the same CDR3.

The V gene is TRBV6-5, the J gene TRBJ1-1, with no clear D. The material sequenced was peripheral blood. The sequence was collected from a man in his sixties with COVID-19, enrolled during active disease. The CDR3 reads CASSYSGILNTEAFF. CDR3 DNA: TGTGCCAGCAGTTACTCCGGGATTCTGAACACTGAAGCTTTCTTT.